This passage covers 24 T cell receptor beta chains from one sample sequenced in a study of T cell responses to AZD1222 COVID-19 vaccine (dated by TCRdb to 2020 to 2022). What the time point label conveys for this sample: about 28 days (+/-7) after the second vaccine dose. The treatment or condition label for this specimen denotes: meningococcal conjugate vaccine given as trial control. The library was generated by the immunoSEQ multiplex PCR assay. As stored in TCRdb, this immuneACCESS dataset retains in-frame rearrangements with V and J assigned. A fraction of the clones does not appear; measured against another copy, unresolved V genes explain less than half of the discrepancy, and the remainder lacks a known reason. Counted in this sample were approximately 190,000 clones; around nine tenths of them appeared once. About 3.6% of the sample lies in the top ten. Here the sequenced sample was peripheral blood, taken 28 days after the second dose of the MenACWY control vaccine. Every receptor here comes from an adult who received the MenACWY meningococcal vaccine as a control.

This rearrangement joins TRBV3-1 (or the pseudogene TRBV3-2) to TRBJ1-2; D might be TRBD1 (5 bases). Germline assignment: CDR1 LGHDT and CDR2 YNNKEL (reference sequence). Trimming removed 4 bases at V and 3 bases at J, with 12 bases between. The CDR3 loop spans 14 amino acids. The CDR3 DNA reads TGTGCCAGCAGCCCCGGGGGGAGGGACTATGGCTACACCTTC. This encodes CASSPGGRDYGYTF.

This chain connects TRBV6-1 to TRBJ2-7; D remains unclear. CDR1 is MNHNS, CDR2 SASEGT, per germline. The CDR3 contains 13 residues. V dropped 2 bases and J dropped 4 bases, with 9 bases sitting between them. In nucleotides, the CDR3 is TGTGCCAGCAGTGAAACTCTGGGATACGAGCAGTACTTC. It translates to CASSETLGYEQYF.

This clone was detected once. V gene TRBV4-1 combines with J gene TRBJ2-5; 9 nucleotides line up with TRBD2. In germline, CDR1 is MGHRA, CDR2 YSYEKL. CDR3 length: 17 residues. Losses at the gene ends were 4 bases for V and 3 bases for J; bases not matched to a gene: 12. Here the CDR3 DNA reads TGCGCCAGCAGCCGCGTCAGCCCAAGGACTAGCGAAGAGACCCAGTACTTC. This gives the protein CASSRVSPRTSEETQYF.

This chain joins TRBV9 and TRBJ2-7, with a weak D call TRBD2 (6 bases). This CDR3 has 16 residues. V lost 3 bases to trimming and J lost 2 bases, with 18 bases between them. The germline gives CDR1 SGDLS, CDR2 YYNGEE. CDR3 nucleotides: TGTGCCAGCAGCGAGGGGTGGGGGACTGGAGCCTACGAGCAGTACTTC. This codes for CASSEGWGTGAYEQYF.

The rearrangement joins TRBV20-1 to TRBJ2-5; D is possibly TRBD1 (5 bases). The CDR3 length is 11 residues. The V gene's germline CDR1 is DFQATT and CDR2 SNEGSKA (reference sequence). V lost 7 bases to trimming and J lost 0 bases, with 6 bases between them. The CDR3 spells CSGGYQETQYF. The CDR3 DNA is TGCAGTGGGGGCTACCAAGAGACCCAGTACTTC.

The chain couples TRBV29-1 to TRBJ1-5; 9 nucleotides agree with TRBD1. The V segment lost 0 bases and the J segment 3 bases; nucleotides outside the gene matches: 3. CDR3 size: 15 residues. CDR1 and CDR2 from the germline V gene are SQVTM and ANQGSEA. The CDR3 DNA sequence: TGCAGCGTTGAAGACGGGACAGGGCCCAATCAGCCCCAGCATTTT. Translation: CSVEDGTGPNQPQHF.

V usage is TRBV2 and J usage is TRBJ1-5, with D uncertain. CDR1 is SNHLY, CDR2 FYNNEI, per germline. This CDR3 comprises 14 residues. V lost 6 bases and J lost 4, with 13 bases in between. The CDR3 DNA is TGTGCCAGCAGCACCTCGGCGGGGAATCAGCCCCAGCATTTT. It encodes CASSTSAGNQPQHF.

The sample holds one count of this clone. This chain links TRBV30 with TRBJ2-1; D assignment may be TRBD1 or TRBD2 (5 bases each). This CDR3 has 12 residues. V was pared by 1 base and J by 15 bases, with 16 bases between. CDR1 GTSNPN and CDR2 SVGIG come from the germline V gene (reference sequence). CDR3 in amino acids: CAWSGGKSHPFF. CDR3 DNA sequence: TGTGCCTGGAGTGGGGGGAAGAGCCATCCGTTCTTC.

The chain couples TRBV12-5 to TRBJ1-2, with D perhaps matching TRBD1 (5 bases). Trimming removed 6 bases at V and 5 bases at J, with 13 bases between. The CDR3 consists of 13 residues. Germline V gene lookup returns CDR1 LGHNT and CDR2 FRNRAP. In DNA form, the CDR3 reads TGTGCTAGTGGCCAGACAGCGAATTATGGCTACACCTTC. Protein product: CASGQTANYGYTF.

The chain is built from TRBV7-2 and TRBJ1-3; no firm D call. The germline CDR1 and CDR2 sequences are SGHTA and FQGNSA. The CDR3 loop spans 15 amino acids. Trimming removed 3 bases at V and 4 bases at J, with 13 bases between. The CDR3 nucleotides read TGTGCCAGCAGCTTCGTTACCGGCGTGGGAAACACCATATATTTT. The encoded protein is CASSFVTGVGNTIYF.

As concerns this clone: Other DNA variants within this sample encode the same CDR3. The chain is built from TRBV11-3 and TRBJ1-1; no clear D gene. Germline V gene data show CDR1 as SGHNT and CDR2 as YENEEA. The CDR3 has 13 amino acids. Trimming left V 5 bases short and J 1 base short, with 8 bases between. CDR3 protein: CASSLAPNTEAFF. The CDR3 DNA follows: TGTGCCAGCAGCCTAGCTCCGAACACTGAAGCTTTCTTT.

In DNA form, the CDR3 reads TGTGCCACCAGCAGAGATAGGGCTAACTATGGCTACACCTTC. It translates to CATSRDRANYGYTF. This sequence joins TRBV15 and TRBJ1-2; D gene uncertain. The CDR3 length is 14 residues. CDR1 is LNHNV, CDR2 YYDKDF, per germline (reference sequence). The V end was cut by 0 bases, the J end by 0 bases, with 5 bases between.

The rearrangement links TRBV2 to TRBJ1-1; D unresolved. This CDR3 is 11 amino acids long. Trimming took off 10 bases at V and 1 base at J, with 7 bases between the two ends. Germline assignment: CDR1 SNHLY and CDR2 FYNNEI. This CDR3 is CANSENTEAFF. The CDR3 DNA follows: TGTGCCAACTCAGAGAACACTGAAGCTTTCTTT.

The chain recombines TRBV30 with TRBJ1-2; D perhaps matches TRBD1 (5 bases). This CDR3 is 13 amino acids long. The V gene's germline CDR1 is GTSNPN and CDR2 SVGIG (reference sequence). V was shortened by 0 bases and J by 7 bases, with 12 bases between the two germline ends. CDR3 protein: CAWSVNSGLGYTF. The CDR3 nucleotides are TGTGCCTGGAGTGTTAATTCAGGGCTTGGCTACACCTTC.

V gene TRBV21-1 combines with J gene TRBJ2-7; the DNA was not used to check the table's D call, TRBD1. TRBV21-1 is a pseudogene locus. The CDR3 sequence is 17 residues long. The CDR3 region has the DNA TGTGCCAGCAGCAAAGGGACGACGGACAGGGGGTCGTACGAGCAGTACTTC. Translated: CASSKGTTDRGSYEQYF.

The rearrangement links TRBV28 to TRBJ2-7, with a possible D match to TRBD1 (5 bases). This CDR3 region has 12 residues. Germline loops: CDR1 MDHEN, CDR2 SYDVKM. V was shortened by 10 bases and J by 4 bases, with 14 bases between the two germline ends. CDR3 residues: CATEGAVYEQYF. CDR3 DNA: TGTGCCACCGAAGGGGCAGTATACGAGCAGTACTTC.

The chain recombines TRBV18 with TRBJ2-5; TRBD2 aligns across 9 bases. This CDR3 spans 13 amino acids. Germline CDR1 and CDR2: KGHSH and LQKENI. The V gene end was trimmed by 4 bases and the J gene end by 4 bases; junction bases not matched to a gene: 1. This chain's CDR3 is CASSRGLAETQYF. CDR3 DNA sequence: TGTGCCAGCTCACGGGGACTAGCAGAGACCCAGTACTTC.

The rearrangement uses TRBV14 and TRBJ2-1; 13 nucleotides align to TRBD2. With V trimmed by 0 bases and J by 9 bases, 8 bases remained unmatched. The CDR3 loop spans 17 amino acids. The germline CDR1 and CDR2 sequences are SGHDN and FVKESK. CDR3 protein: CASSQDLPGLAGSEQFF. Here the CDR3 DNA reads TGTGCCAGCAGCCAAGACCTTCCGGGACTAGCGGGAAGTGAGCAGTTCTTC.

The CDR3 DNA reads TGCGCCAGCAGCGAGACTAGCAGTTATACGCAGTATTTT. Amino acids: CASSETSSYTQYF. The rearrangement uses TRBV5-1 and TRBJ2-3, with 7 bases fitting TRBD2. Germline assignment: CDR1 SGHRS and CDR2 YFSETQ. This CDR3 has 13 amino acids. Trimming removed 4 bases from V and 7 bases from J; junction bases left unmatched: 6. Using reference TRBV5-1 and TRBJ2-3 for the parts outside the CDR3, the full variable domain is KAGVTQTPRYLIKTRGQQVTLSCSPISGHRSVSWYQQTPGQGLQFLFEYFSETQRNKGNFPGRFSGRQFSNSRSEMNVSTLELGDSALYLCASSETSSYTQYFGPGTRLTVL.

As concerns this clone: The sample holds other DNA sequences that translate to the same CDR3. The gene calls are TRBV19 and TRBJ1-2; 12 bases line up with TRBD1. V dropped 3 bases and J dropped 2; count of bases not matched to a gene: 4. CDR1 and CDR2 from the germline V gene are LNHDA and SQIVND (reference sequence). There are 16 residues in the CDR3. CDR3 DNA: TGTGCCAGTAGTATCCGGGGACAGGGGGCGAACTATGGCTACACCTTC. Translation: CASSIRGQGANYGYTF.

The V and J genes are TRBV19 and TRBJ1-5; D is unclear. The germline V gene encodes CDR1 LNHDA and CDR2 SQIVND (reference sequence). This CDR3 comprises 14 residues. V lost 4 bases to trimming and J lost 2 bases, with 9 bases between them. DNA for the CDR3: TGTGCCAGTAGTAATCGAGACCGCAATCAGCCCCAGCATTTT. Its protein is CASSNRDRNQPQHF.

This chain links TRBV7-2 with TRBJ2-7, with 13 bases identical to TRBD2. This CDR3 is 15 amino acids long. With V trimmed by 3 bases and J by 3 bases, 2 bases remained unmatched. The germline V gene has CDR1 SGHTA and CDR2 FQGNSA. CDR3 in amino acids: CASSFTSGRDYEQYF. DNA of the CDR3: TGTGCCAGCAGCTTTACTAGCGGGAGGGACTACGAGCAGTACTTC. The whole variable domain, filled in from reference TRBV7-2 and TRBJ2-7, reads GAGVSQSPSNKVTEKGKDVELRCDPISGHTALYWYRQSLGQGLEFLIYFQGNSAPDKSGLPSDRFSAERTGGSVSTLTIQRTQQEDSAVYLCASSFTSGRDYEQYFGPGTRLTVT.

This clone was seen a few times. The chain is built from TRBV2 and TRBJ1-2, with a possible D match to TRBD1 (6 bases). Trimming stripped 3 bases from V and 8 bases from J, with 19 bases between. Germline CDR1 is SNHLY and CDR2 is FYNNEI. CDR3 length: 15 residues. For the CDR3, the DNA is TGTGCCAGCAGTGACGGGGACAAGGGGGTTGGAGGCTACACCTTC. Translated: CASSDGDKGVGGYTF.

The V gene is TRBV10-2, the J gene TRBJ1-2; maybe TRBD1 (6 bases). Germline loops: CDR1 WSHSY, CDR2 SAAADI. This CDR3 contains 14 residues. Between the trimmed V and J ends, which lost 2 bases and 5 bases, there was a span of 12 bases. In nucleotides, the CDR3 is TGCGCCAGCAGTGAGGGGACACAAATTTATGGCTACACCTTC. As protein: CASSEGTQIYGYTF.